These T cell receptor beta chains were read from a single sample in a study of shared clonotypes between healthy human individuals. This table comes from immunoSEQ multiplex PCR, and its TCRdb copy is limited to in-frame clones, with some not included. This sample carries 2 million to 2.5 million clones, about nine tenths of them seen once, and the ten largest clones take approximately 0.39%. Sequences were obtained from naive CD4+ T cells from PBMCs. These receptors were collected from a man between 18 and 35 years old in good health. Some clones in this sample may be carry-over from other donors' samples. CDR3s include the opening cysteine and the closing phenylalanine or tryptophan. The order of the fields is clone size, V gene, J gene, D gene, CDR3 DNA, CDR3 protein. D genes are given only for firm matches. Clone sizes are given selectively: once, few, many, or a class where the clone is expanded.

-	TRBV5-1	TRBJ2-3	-	TGCGCCAGCTCTCGACAATCGGGAGATACGCAGTATTTT	CASSRQSGDTQYF
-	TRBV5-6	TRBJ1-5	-	TGTGCCAGCAGACTGGCGGGAACGTGGGCTTATAGCAATCAGCCCCAGCATTTT	CASRLAGTWAYSNQPQHF
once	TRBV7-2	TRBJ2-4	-	TGTGCCAGCAGCCCGCCCCCGAGCGGTTGGGGGCCCAAAAACATTCAGTACTTC	CASSPPPSGWGPKNIQYF
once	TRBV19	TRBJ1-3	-	TGTGCCAGTAGTATAGACTCTGGAAACACCATATATTTT	CASSIDSGNTIYF
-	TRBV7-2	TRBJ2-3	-	TGTGCCAGCAGCTTAAAGAGGGAGAGCCGCACAGATACGCAGTATTTT	CASSLKRESRTDTQYF
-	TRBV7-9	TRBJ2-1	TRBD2	TGTGCCAGCAGCTTCAGACTAGCGCCTAGGGTAGGGGAGCAGTTCTTC	CASSFRLAPRVGEQFF
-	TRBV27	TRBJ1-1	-	TGTGCCAGCAGACTAATCCGGACAGCTGAAGCTTTCTTT	CASRLIRTAEAFF
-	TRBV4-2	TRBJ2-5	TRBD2	TGTGCCAGCAGCCAAGGGGGCGGGAGAGGGTATGAGACCCAGTACTTC	CASSQGGGRGYETQYF
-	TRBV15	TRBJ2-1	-	TGTGCCACCAGCAGACAAATCGGACGGGGGAATGAGCAGTTCTTC	CATSRQIGRGNEQFF
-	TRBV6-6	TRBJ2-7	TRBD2	TGTGCCAGCGGGGGACTAGCGGCGACATTGTACGAGCAGTACTTC	CASGGLAATLYEQYF
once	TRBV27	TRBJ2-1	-	TGTGCCAGCAGTTTAAGGTTCCCGGCAAGCTCCTACAATGAGCAGTTCTTC	CASSLRFPASSYNEQFF
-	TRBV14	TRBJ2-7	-	TGTGCCAGCAGCCGGACGGACTACGAGCAGTACTTC	CASSRTDYEQYF
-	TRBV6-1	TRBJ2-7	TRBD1	TGTGCCATCGTGGGGACAGACTCCTACGAGCAGTACTTC	CAIVGTDSYEQYF
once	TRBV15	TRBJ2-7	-	TGTGCCACCAGCATTCATCGCTCCTACGAGCAGTACTTC	CATSIHRSYEQYF
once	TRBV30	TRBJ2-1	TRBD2	TGTGCCTGGAGCGGGCTAGCGGGATTCTACAATGAGCAGTTCTTC	CAWSGLAGFYNEQFF
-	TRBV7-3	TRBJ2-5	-	TGTGCCAGCAGCCCCGGCCGCCCAGAGACCCAGTACTTC	CASSPGRPETQYF
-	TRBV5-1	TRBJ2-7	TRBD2	TGCGCCAGCAGCGCGGAGGGACTAGCGTACGAGCAGTACTTC	CASSAEGLAYEQYF
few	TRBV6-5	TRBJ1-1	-	TGTGCCAGCAGTTCGCTGACTGAAGCTTTCTTT	CASSSLTEAFF
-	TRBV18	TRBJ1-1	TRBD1	TGTGCCAGCTCATCTACAGGGGACACTGAAGCTTTCTTT	CASSSTGDTEAFF
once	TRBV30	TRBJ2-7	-	TGTGCCTGGAGTGTAGGGCCAGGGGCCTACGAGCAGTACTTC	CAWSVGPGAYEQYF
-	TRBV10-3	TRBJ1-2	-	TGTGCCATCAGTGAGTCTCTCGCCTCAGGGAACTATGGCTACACCTTC	CAISESLASGNYGYTF
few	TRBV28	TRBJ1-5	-	TGTGCCAGCGGGTGGGGAGACAGGCTAATGGAGCCCCAGCATTTT	CASGWGDRLMEPQHF
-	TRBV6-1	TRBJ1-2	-	TGTGCCAGCAGTGACCCGCAGTTGAGTGGCTACACCTTC	CASSDPQLSGYTF
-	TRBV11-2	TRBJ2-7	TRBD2	TGTGCCAGCAGCTCTGGACTAGTTCCCTACGAGCAGTACTTC	CASSSGLVPYEQYF
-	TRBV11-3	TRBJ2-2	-	TGTGCCAGCAGCTTATCCACCGGGGAGCTGTTTTTT	CASSLSTGELFF
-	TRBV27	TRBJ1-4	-	TGTGCCAGCAGCCCTTACGGGCCCCCTGCAACTAATGAAAAACTGTTTTTT	CASSPYGPPATNEKLFF
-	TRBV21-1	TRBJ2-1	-	TGTGCCAGCACCAACGGGCTAGCGGGATTCTACAATGAGCAGTTCTTC	CASTNGLAGFYNEQFF
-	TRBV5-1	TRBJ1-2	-	TGCGCCAGCAGCCCGAGGGGGAACTATGGCTACACCTTC	CASSPRGNYGYTF
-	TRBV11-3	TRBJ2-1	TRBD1	TGTGCCAGCAGCTTAGAAGGGACAGGGAACTACAATGAGCAGTTCTTC	CASSLEGTGNYNEQFF